The 30 T cell receptor beta chains presented below share a single source sample, sequenced in a study of vaccination effects on CD4 cells after COVID-19. Which antigens these TCRs recognize remains unknown. After expansion with viral peptide pools in the ViraFEST assay, antigen-specific CD4+ T cells were sequenced. Isolation of CD4+ T cells took place after about ten days of culture. Vaccine recipients had no previous SARS-CoV-2 infection; their nucleocapsid antibodies were negative. Clones were sequenced by immunoSEQ multiplex PCR, and TCRdb holds only the in-frame ones, with some missing. Of approximately 74,000 clones listed, around 74% are singletons. The sequencing here drew on CD4+ T cells from PBMCs cultured with HCoV-NL63 spike peptides, taken before COVID-19 vaccination. Receptor source: a human donor who received a COVID-19 vaccine.

The chain carries TRBV27 and TRBJ1-6, with TRBD1 matching over 10 bases. The CDR3 consists of 16 residues. V lost 1 base, J lost 8 bases, and 5 bases stayed unmatched. Per the germline V gene, CDR1 is MNHEY and CDR2 is SMNVEV (reference sequence). The CDR3 reads CASSLWGTGEYSPLHF. The CDR3 region has the DNA TGTGCCAGCAGTTTATGGGGGACAGGGGAGTATTCACCCCTCCACTTT.

The chain links TRBV2 to TRBJ1-2, with D hard to call. Germline V CDR1 and CDR2: SNHLY, FYNNEI. This CDR3 region has 13 residues. V gave up 8 bases and J gave up 2 bases, with 12 bases separating them. The chain's CDR3 is CASQPGLNYGYTF. In DNA, the CDR3 is TGTGCCAGCCAGCCGGGTTTGAACTATGGCTACACCTTC.

V gene TRBV25-1 combines with J gene TRBJ1-1; D is possibly TRBD1 (6 bases). Germline assignment: CDR1 MGHDK and CDR2 SYGVNS. V was shortened by 6 bases and J by 6 bases, with 8 bases between the two germline ends. CDR3 length: 11 residues. The CDR3 DNA reads TGTGCCAGCAGACAGGGTTCTGAAGCTTTCTTT. This gives the protein CASRQGSEAFF.

The chain uses TRBV9 and TRBJ2-2; 7 bases are a match to TRBD2. The CDR3 runs to 13 residues. V was clipped by 3 bases and J by 13 bases; unmatched bases: 9. The germline CDR1 and CDR2 sequences are SGDLS and YYNGEE. For the CDR3, the DNA is TGTGCCAGCAGCGCCCGCCCGCGGGGGAGGCTGTTTTTT. Residues: CASSARPRGRLFF.

This clone was picked up one time. The chain couples TRBV7-2 to TRBJ2-5; 10 bases line up with TRBD2. CDR3 size: 14 residues. Germline lookup yields CDR1 SGHTA and CDR2 FQGNSA. Trimming removed 5 bases from V and 5 bases from J; junction bases left unmatched: 5. CDR3 DNA sequence: TGTGCCAGCAGCAGCGGGGGGGGTAAGGAGACCCAGTACTTC. Its protein product is CASSSGGGKETQYF. The entire variable domain, with the rest obtained from reference TRBV7-2 and TRBJ2-5, is as follows: GAGVSQSPSNKVTEKGKDVELRCDPISGHTALYWYRQSLGQGLEFLIYFQGNSAPDKSGLPSDRFSAERTGGSVSTLTIQRTQQEDSAVYLCASSSGGGKETQYFGPGTRLLVL.

The chain combines TRBV24-1 with TRBJ1-2; D possibly corresponds to TRBD1 (5 bases). V dropped 4 bases and J dropped 0 bases, with 5 bases sitting between them. This CDR3 contains 13 residues. Germline V lookup: CDR1 KGHDR, CDR2 SFDVKD. CDR3 in amino acids: CATSETANYGYTF. DNA for the CDR3: TGTGCCACCAGTGAGACAGCTAACTATGGCTACACCTTC.

This chain connects TRBV24-1 to TRBJ2-5; a weak D match, TRBD2 (6 bases). The V end lost 12 bases, the J end lost 8 bases, and 18 bases lay between the germline ends. Germline-derived CDR1 and CDR2 are KGHDR and SFDVKD. This CDR3 has 12 residues. The CDR3 reads CAASGDRGTQYF. CDR3 sequence (DNA): TGTGCCGCTTCGGGAGACCGGGGTACCCAGTACTTC.

CDR3 loop: CASSFGGDLEKLFF. CDR3 nucleotide sequence: TGCGCCAGCAGCTTCGGGGGCGACCTTGAAAAACTGTTTTTT. V and J are TRBV5-1 and TRBJ1-4; maybe TRBD1 (6 bases). The V gene's germline CDR1 is SGHRS and CDR2 YFSETQ. This CDR3 contains 14 residues. With 2 bases removed from V and 7 bases from J, the gap between germline ends came to 12 bases. The full variable domain, its missing parts supplied by reference TRBV5-1 and TRBJ1-4, is KAGVTQTPRYLIKTRGQQVTLSCSPISGHRSVSWYQQTPGQGLQFLFEYFSETQRNKGNFPGRFSGRQFSNSRSEMNVSTLELGDSALYLCASSFGGDLEKLFFGSGTQLSVL.

The V call is TRBV5-6, the J call TRBJ2-5; tentatively, D is TRBD1 (6 bases). The CDR3 runs to 17 residues. From germline, CDR1 is SGHDT and CDR2 YYEEEE. Trimming pared 4 bases from V and 4 bases from J, leaving 23 bases between. CDR3 nucleotide sequence: TGTGCCAGCAGCGTGATGAGCTGGGGGCGTTATAGAGAGACCCAGTACTTC. Residues: CASSVMSWGRYRETQYF.

V is TRBV5-6 and J is TRBJ1-4; D gene uncertain. With 4 bases removed from V and 10 bases from J, the gap between germline ends came to 23 bases. CDR3 length equals 16 residues. In germline, CDR1 is SGHDT, CDR2 YYEEEE. The CDR3 spells CASSQSSEGLRVKLFF. In nucleotides, the CDR3 is TGTGCCAGCAGCCAGTCGAGCGAAGGCCTTCGCGTAAAACTGTTTTTT. Filled out from reference TRBV5-6 and TRBJ1-4, the complete variable domain reads DAGVTQSPTHLIKTRGQQVTLRCSPKSGHDTVSWYQQALGQGPQFIFQYYEEEERQRGNFPDRFSGHQFPNYSSELNVNALLLGDSALYLCASSQSSEGLRVKLFFGSGTQLSVL.

This clone appeared a few times. This chain links TRBV6-5 with TRBJ1-2; D gene ambiguous. V was shortened by 6 bases and J by 5 bases, with 13 bases between the two germline ends. This CDR3 spans 13 amino acids. The germline V gene has CDR1 MNHEY and CDR2 SVGAGI. The CDR3 DNA sequence: TGTGCCAGCAGCATCGGGCCTGAATATGGCTACACCTTC. It specifies CASSIGPEYGYTF.

This clone appeared a few times. The J gene is TRBJ1-2, the V gene TRBV5-1, with no clear D. V was cut by 0 bases and J by 8 bases, with 14 bases left in between. Germline loops: CDR1 SGHRS, CDR2 YFSETQ. The CDR3 is 14 amino acids. The CDR3 sequence is CASSLVSAGTGYTF. In DNA form, the CDR3 reads TGCGCCAGCAGCTTGGTATCAGCAGGTACAGGCTACACCTTC.

This clone showed up just once. This chain uses TRBV3-1 (or the pseudogene TRBV3-2) with TRBJ2-5; possible D gene TRBD2, 6 bases. CDR1 LGHDT and CDR2 YNNKEL come from the germline V gene (reference sequence). Trimming removed 3 bases from V and 4 bases from J, with 18 bases in between. The CDR3 extends over 16 amino acids. The CDR3 nucleotides are TGTGCCAGCAGCCATTCCCGACGGCGGGGCGGAGAGACCCAGTACTTC. It codes for CASSHSRRRGGETQYF.

A few counts support this clone. This chain uses TRBV19 with TRBJ1-5; 7 positions agree with TRBD1. Germline CDR1 reads LNHDA; CDR2 reads SQIVND (reference sequence). The CDR3 covers 15 residues. The V segment lost 4 bases and the J segment 7 bases; nucleotides outside the gene matches: 10. CDR3 sequence: CASSTGHLQGQPQHF. CDR3 nucleotides: TGTGCCAGTAGTACTGGACACCTACAGGGGCAGCCCCAGCATTTT.

This sequence joins TRBV7-9 and TRBJ1-4; 11 bases are a match to TRBD1. Germline CDR1 and CDR2: SEHNR and FQNEAQ (reference sequence). With 4 bases clipped from V and 9 bases from J, the junction kept 4 bases outside the gene matches. CDR3 size: 14 residues. The CDR3 DNA follows: TGTGCCAGCAGCTCTAGGACAGGGGGCAAAAAACTGTTTTTT. Protein sequence: CASSSRTGGKKLFF.

The chain combines TRBV18 with TRBJ2-3; TRBD2 matches at 7 bases. Trimming removed 4 bases from V and 4 bases from J; junction bases left unmatched: 8. The CDR3 totals 15 residues. Germline CDR1 and CDR2: KGHSH and LQKENI. The chain's CDR3 is CASSLAGVNSDTQYF. The CDR3 coding sequence is TGTGCCAGCTCACTTGCGGGGGTTAATTCAGATACGCAGTATTTT.

This clone was seen more than once but under ten times. The gene calls are TRBV6-4 and TRBJ1-6, with D possibly being TRBD1 (6 bases). From germline, CDR1 is MRHNA and CDR2 SNTAGT. V lost 4 bases and J 8 bases, leaving 15 bases between the germline ends. The CDR3 has 15 amino acids. The CDR3, as DNA: TGTGCCAGCAGTGCCGGTAGGCCAGGGGATTCACCCCTCCACTTT. Amino acids: CASSAGRPGDSPLHF.

This clone was counted between two and nine times. The V gene is TRBV7-2, the J gene TRBJ2-7; possibly TRBD2 for D (6 bases). This CDR3 is built from 14 residues. Trimming stripped 2 bases from V and 4 bases from J, with 12 bases between. The germline gives CDR1 SGHTA, CDR2 FQGNSA. The chain's CDR3 is CASSLRLAGYEQYV. The CDR3 region has the DNA TGTGCCAGCAGCTTACGGCTGGCGGGGTACGAGCAGTACGTC.

This clone has a handful of counts. The rearrangement uses TRBV6-4 and TRBJ2-1, with D unresolved. The CDR3 is 16 residues long. The V gene's germline CDR1 is MRHNA and CDR2 SNTAGT. V lost 0 bases to trimming and J lost 1 base, with 10 bases between them. In DNA, the CDR3 is TGTGCCAGCAGTGACTCTACGGCTACTTCCTACAATGAGCAGTTCTTC. Protein sequence: CASSDSTATSYNEQFF.

The sample holds a few counts of this clone. The CDR3 loop is CASSLADRGRTEAFF. CDR3 bases: TGTGCCAGCAGCTTGGCCGACAGGGGGAGAACTGAAGCTTTCTTT. This chain joins TRBV5-4 and TRBJ1-1; TRBD1 aligns across 9 bases. Per the germline V gene, CDR1 is SGHNT and CDR2 is YYREEE (reference sequence). The V segment lost 0 bases and the J segment 5 bases; nucleotides outside the gene matches: 5. The CDR3 runs to 15 residues.

This sequence joins TRBV9 and TRBJ1-1; 10 nucleotides align to TRBD1. Trimming removed 3 bases from V and 11 bases from J; junction bases left unmatched: 10. The CDR3 has 14 amino acids. Germline CDR1 SGDLS, CDR2 YYNGEE. The CDR3 DNA is TGTGCCAGCAGCGCGGGGACAGGGGACCGCTTCGCTTTCTTT. Amino acids: CASSAGTGDRFAFF.

This clone came up once. The J gene is TRBJ2-5, the V gene TRBV24-1, with 7 bases matching TRBD1. CDR1 and CDR2 (germline): KGHDR, SFDVKD. With V trimmed by 4 bases and J by 4 bases, 8 bases remained unmatched. There are 15 residues in the CDR3. CDR3 region: CATSEVVGGIETQYF. DNA of the CDR3: TGTGCCACCAGTGAAGTAGTAGGGGGCATAGAGACCCAGTACTTC.

The V gene is TRBV9, the J gene TRBJ2-5, with TRBD2 identical over 7 bases. Per the germline V gene, CDR1 is SGDLS and CDR2 is YYNGEE. CDR3 size: 13 residues. Germline trimming cut 4 bases from V and 3 bases from J; bases unmatched to any gene: 3. CDR3 sequence: CASSSRGEETQYF. The CDR3, as DNA: TGTGCCAGCAGCTCCCGGGGGGAAGAGACCCAGTACTTC.

The chain combines TRBV2 with TRBJ2-7, with a possible D match to TRBD1 (5 bases). V was clipped by 8 bases and J by 8 bases, with 19 bases between them. The CDR3 is 13 residues long. Germline lookup yields CDR1 SNHLY and CDR2 FYNNEI. The CDR3 coding sequence is TGTGCCAGCCTTGGACAAGGGGCATGGAAGCAGTACGTC. Encoded protein: CASLGQGAWKQYV.

The chain has TRBV7-8 and TRBJ1-5, with 8 bases that match TRBD1. Germline assignment: CDR1 SGHVS and CDR2 FQNEAQ. V was pared by 1 base and J by 0 bases, with 8 bases of the junction left unmatched. This CDR3 spans 18 amino acids. CDR3 sequence: CASSLVPGGAGSNQPQHF. As DNA, the CDR3 is TGTGCCAGCAGCTTAGTACCAGGGGGCGCGGGTAGCAATCAGCCCCAGCATTTT.

The table lists this clone with a few counts. The genes are TRBV4-2 and TRBJ2-7, with D possibly TRBD1 on 6 matching bases. This CDR3 is built from 14 residues. Deletions cut 1 base from V and 3 bases from J, with 10 bases between. Germline loops: CDR1 LGHNA, CDR2 YNFKEQ. The CDR3 sequence: CASSQAQGYYEQYV. DNA of the CDR3: TGTGCCAGCAGCCAAGCCCAGGGGTACTACGAGCAGTACGTC.

The chain uses TRBV3-1 (or the pseudogene TRBV3-2) and TRBJ2-7; D unresolved. The CDR3 has 14 amino acids. Germline V gene lookup returns CDR1 LGHDT and CDR2 YNNKEL (reference sequence). V was clipped by 4 bases and J by 1 base, with 11 bases between them. The chain's CDR3 is CASSLGPTSYEQYV. The CDR3 coding sequence is TGTGCCAGCAGCCTTGGACCCACATCCTACGAGCAGTACGTC.

The chain is built from TRBV23-1 and TRBJ2-5, with D perhaps given as TRBD1 or TRBD2 (5 bases each). TRBV23-1 is an ORF, with its function uncertain. The CDR3 has 16 amino acids. V gave up 0 bases and J gave up 3 bases, with 14 bases separating them. The CDR3 nucleotides read TGCGCCAGCAGTCAATCAGACGGGGACCCTAAAGAGACCCAGTACTTC. This gives the protein CASSQSDGDPKETQYF.

This chain connects TRBV30 to TRBJ1-5; TRBD1 aligns across 7 bases. The V segment lost 0 bases and the J segment 2 bases; nucleotides outside the gene matches: 13. Germline lookup yields CDR1 GTSNPN and CDR2 SVGIG (reference sequence). The CDR3 is 18 amino acids. For the CDR3, the DNA is TGTGCCTGGAGTGTCTCGCGAACCGGCCAGGGGGGCAATCAGCCCCAGCATTTT. This gives the protein CAWSVSRTGQGGNQPQHF.

This rearrangement joins TRBV6-1 to TRBJ1-2; D is possibly TRBD1 (5 bases). V lost 2 bases and J 5 bases, leaving 15 bases between the germline ends. There are 15 residues in the CDR3. In germline, CDR1 is MNHNS, CDR2 SASEGT. The CDR3 nucleotides read TGTGCCAGCAGTGAAAGTTGGAGACAGCAGTATGGCTACACCTTC. It specifies CASSESWRQQYGYTF.